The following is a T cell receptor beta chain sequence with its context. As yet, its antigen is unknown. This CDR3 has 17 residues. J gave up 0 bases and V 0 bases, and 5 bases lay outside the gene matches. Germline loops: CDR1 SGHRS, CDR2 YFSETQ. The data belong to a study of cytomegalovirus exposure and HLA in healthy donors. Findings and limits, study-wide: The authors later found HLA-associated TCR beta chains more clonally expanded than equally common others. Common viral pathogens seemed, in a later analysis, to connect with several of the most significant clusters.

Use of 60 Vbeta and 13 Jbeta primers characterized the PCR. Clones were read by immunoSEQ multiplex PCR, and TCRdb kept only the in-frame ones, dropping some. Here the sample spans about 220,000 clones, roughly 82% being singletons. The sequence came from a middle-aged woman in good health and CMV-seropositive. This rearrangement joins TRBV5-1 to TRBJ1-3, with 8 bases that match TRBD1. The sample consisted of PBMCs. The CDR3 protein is CASSLGGTGSSGNTIYF. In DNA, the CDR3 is TGCGCCAGCAGCTTGGGGGGGACAGGATCCTCTGGAAACACCATATATTTT. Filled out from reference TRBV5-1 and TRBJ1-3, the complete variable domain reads KAGVTQTPRYLIKTRGQQVTLSCSPISGHRSVSWYQQTPGQGLQFLFEYFSETQRNKGNFPGRFSGRQFSNSRSEMNVSTLELGDSALYLCASSLGGTGSSGNTIYFGEGSWLTVV.